These T cell receptor beta chains were read from a single sample in a study of blood T cell repertoires in COVID-19. Data came from immunoSEQ multiplex PCR; TCRdb stores just in-frame clones and leaves some out. This table holds approximately 110,000 clones, roughly 83% found once. The specimen sequenced was peripheral blood. The receptors stem from a human donor in a cohort sampled during active COVID-19. Both conserved end residues are part of each CDR3. D genes are given only for firm matches. Not every row has a clone size; where given, it reads once, few, many or a size class.

TRBJ2-7 | . | . | TRBV5-1 | TGCGCCAGCAGCTTGCCTAGCGCGACTTCTTTCTCCTACGAGCAGTACTTC | CASSLPSATSFSYEQYF
TRBJ1-3 | once | TRBD1 | TRBV4-3 | TGCGCCAGCAGCCAAGATCATGGGACAGGGAACTCTGGAAACACCATATATTTT | CASSQDHGTGNSGNTIYF
TRBJ1-6 | . | . | TRBV14 | TGTGCCAGCAGCATGTATAGCTCCTATAATTCACCCCTCCACTTT | CASSMYSSYNSPLHF
TRBJ1-2 | . | . | TRBV19 | TGTGCCAGTAGTCTCCAGACAGGACCAAGCTATGGCTACACCTTC | CASSLQTGPSYGYTF
TRBJ2-7 | . | . | TRBV12-3/TRBV12-4 | TGTGCCAGCAGTCCCCCTGGCGGCTACGAGCAGTACTTC | CASSPPGGYEQYF
TRBJ2-3 | . | TRBD2 | TRBV5-4 | TGTGCCAGCAGCTCCACTAGCGGCTCCACAGATACGCAGTATTTT | CASSSTSGSTDTQYF
TRBJ1-2 | . | . | TRBV7-8 | TGTGCCAGCAGCTTAGCGGCAGGGGTCTCTTATGGCTACACCTTC | CASSLAAGVSYGYTF
TRBJ2-7 | . | TRBD2 | TRBV9 | TGTGCCAGCAGCCACCTCGGCGGGGAGGGTTCCGAGCAGTACTTC | CASSHLGGEGSEQYF
TRBJ2-7 | few | TRBD1 | TRBV27 | TGTGCCAGCAGTCTGGCCGGGACAGCAACCTACGAGCAGTACTTC | CASSLAGTATYEQYF
TRBJ2-5 | . | TRBD2 | TRBV7-2 | TGTGCCAGCAGCTTTCCGCGCGGGAGGGAAGAGACCCAGTACTTC | CASSFPRGREETQYF
TRBJ2-2 | . | . | TRBV9 | TGTGCCAGCCAGTACGCCTCGAACACCGGGGAGCTGTTTTTT | CASQYASNTGELFF
TRBJ2-2 | . | . | TRBV28 | TGTGCCAGCAATTCCGCGGGGGCGGCCGGGGAGCTGTTTTTT | CASNSAGAAGELFF
TRBJ1-5 | once | . | TRBV30 | TGTGCCTGGAGTGTAACAGGGAGCAATCAGCCCCAGCATTTT | CAWSVTGSNQPQHF
TRBJ2-3 | . | . | TRBV4-3 | TGCGCCAGCAGTCGGACGGGAGCTTCGTCGGATACGCAGTATTTT | CASSRTGASSDTQYF
TRBJ2-7 | few | . | TRBV5-4 | TGTGCCAGCAGCTTGGTTCTGGCGGGTAGCTCCTACGAGCAGTACTTC | CASSLVLAGSSYEQYF
TRBJ2-7 | . | TRBD1 | TRBV2 | TGTGCCAGCAGCATTAGACAGGGGAGAACCTACGAGCAGTACTTC | CASSIRQGRTYEQYF
TRBJ2-5 | . | TRBD1 | TRBV25-1 | TGTGCCAGCAGTGAATCCGCCGGCAGGGGGAAAGAGACCCAGTACTTC | CASSESAGRGKETQYF
TRBJ2-3 | . | . | TRBV3-1/TRBV3-2 | TGTGCCAGCAGCCAAGATCGGTCAGGGGATGGTAGGAATACGCAGTATTTT | CASSQDRSGDGRNTQYF
TRBJ2-5 | . | TRBD2 | TRBV15 | TGTGCCACCAAAGGAGCGGGAGTTCTGAAGACCCAGTACTTC | CATKGAGVLKTQYF
TRBJ1-1 | . | . | TRBV10-2 | TGCGCCAGCAGTGAGACACCCAACACTGAAGCTTTCTTT | CASSETPNTEAFF
TRBJ2-1 | once | . | TRBV11-2 | TGTGCCAGCAGCTTCGTATCCTCCCGGGAGCAGTTCTTC | CASSFVSSREQFF
TRBJ2-1 | . | TRBD2 | TRBV7-2 | TGTGCCAGCAGCTCGGGACTAGGGGATGAGCAGTTCTTC | CASSSGLGDEQFF
TRBJ2-7 | . | TRBD2 | TRBV12-3/TRBV12-4 | TGTGCCAGCAGCCAGACTAGCACCTACGAGCAGTACTTC | CASSQTSTYEQYF
TRBJ2-1 | . | TRBD2 | TRBV10-3 | TGTGCCATCAGATCATCTAGCGGAAATGAGCAGTTCTTC | CAIRSSSGNEQFF
TRBJ2-7 | . | TRBD1 | TRBV28 | TGTGCCATCTCGGGACAGGGTTCCCGGGAGCAGTACTTC | CAISGQGSREQYF
TRBJ2-5 | . | . | TRBV11-2 | TGTGCCAGCAGCTTAGTGCCCTTTTACGGGACACAAGAGACCCAGTACTTC | CASSLVPFYGTQETQYF
TRBJ1-4 | . | . | TRBV28 | TGTGCCAGCAGCACCGGGGGTGCAACTAATGAAAAACTGTTTTTT | CASSTGGATNEKLFF
TRBJ1-1 | . | . | TRBV7-9 | TGTGCCAGCAGTATGGAGCAGGGGAACACTGAAGCTTTCTTT | CASSMEQGNTEAFF
TRBJ2-3 | . | . | TRBV27 | TGTGCCAGCAGTTTCACGGGCCGCGGGCAAGATACGCAGTATTTT | CASSFTGRGQDTQYF
TRBJ2-3 | few | TRBD2 | TRBV5-4 | TGTGCCAGCAGCTTTAGCGGGCGCACAGATACGCAGTATTTT | CASSFSGRTDTQYF
TRBJ2-6 | . | . | TRBV15 | TGTGCCACCAGCAATGACACCTCTGGGGCCAACGTCCTGACTTTC | CATSNDTSGANVLTF
TRBJ1-1 | . | . | TRBV5-6 | TGTGCCAGCAGCCCCCGGGGGGACTTCAACACTGAAGCTTTCTTT | CASSPRGDFNTEAFF
TRBJ1-1 | few | TRBD1 | TRBV28 | TGTGCCAGCAATGACAGGGGTGGAGGCACTGAAGCTTTCTTT | CASNDRGGGTEAFF
TRBJ2-1 | once | TRBD2 | TRBV24-1 | TGTGCCACCAGTGATACCCGGACTAGCGGAGGCCTCTACAATGAGCAGTTCTTC | CATSDTRTSGGLYNEQFF
TRBJ1-4 | . | . | TRBV30 | TGTGCCTTTACAACGGGTAATGAAAAACTGTTTTTT | CAFTTGNEKLFF
TRBJ2-1 | . | . | TRBV30 | TGTGCCTGGAGTGTAAGGAGAGACAATGAGCAGTTCTTC | CAWSVRRDNEQFF
TRBJ2-2 | . | . | TRBV5-5 | TGTGCCAGCAGCTTATTAAGGAGCGGGGAGCTGTTTTTT | CASSLLRSGELFF
TRBJ2-5 | once | . | TRBV5-1 | TGCGCCAGCAGCTGGGGGACATCCGAAGAGACCCAGTACTTC | CASSWGTSEETQYF
TRBJ1-1 | . | TRBD1 | TRBV4-1 | TGCGCCAGCAGCCGAGATAACAGGGGGAACACTGAAGCTTTCTTT | CASSRDNRGNTEAFF
TRBJ2-7 | . | TRBD2 | TRBV5-6 | TGTGCCAGCAACGAGCGGGGGGGAGTCGACACCTACGAGCAGTACTTC | CASNERGGVDTYEQYF
TRBJ2-5 | . | . | TRBV11-3 | TGTGCCAGCAGCTTAGGGGCACGGGGAGAGACCCAGTACTTC | CASSLGARGETQYF
TRBJ1-5 | . | . | TRBV18 | TGTGCCAGCTCACAGACGGCCGGGGGGAATCAGCCCCAGCATTTT | CASSQTAGGNQPQHF
TRBJ1-2 | few | . | TRBV7-9 | TGTGCCAGCAACGCAGCTGGAGTGCCGGGGGGCTACACCTTC | CASNAAGVPGGYTF
TRBJ2-2 | . | . | TRBV25-1 | TGTGCCAGCAGTTACAGCACCGGGGAGCTGTTTTTT | CASSYSTGELFF
TRBJ2-1 | . | TRBD2 | TRBV5-1 | TGCGCCAGCAGCCAGACTAGCGGGAGTTACAATGAGCAGTTCTTC | CASSQTSGSYNEQFF
TRBJ1-1 | few | . | TRBV30 | TGTGCCTGGAGTGACGGCAACCGGGACACTGAAGCTTTCTTT | CAWSDGNRDTEAFF